These T cell receptor beta chains were read from a single sample in a study of T-cell memory formation after mild COVID-19. TCRdb called the 5' RACE reads again in MiXCR, with one record for every CDR3 protein. Of about 400,000 distinct CDR3 sequences in the sample, under 25% are singletons; the top ten hold approximately 14%. Sample: PBMCs or a T cell subset sorted from them (not recorded which). Source of these receptors: an adult woman who had mild COVID-19 (a few samples of this study predate the infection). Cell type and time point are not known. The CDR3 runs from the conserved cysteine through the conserved F or W. The D gene is left open where the match is weak. Not every row has a clone size; where given, it reads once, few, many or a size class.

J	V	D	size	DNA	CDR3
TRBJ2-3	TRBV4-2	TRBD2	few	TGTGCCAGCAGCCCCCTCTCGAGTGCGGGGGGCACAGATACGCAGTATTTT	CASSPLSSAGGTDTQYF
TRBJ1-4	TRBV5-5	NA	NA	TGTGCCAGCAGCTTGGCCAATAATGAAAAACTGTTTTTT	CASSLANNEKLFF
TRBJ1-1	TRBV12-3/TRBV12-4	NA	NA	TGTGCCAGCACTCGGGGGGTAGACACTGAAGCTTTCTTT	CASTRGVDTEAFF
TRBJ2-1	TRBV7-9	NA	many	TGTGCCAGCAGCTTAAGGCGTCAGGGGGCTAGCGGGTTAAGGAATGAGCAGTTCTTC	CASSLRRQGASGLRNEQFF
TRBJ2-1	TRBV4-2	NA	NA	TGTGCCAGCAGCCCCCGACTAGAGGATGAGCAGTTCTTC	CASSPRLEDEQFF
TRBJ2-2	TRBV6-1	TRBD1	NA	TGTGCCAGCAGTGAAGTAGTCAGGGGGCCGACCGGGGAGCTGTTTTTT	CASSEVVRGPTGELFF
TRBJ1-2	TRBV6-4	NA	NA	TGTGCCAGCAGTGACTCCTGGGAGGATCCTAACTATGGCTACACCTTC	CASSDSWEDPNYGYTF
TRBJ1-2	TRBV24-1	NA	NA	TGTGCCACCAGTGATCCTGACAATTTCCATGGCTACACCTTC	CATSDPDNFHGYTF
TRBJ2-7	TRBV29-1	TRBD1	NA	TGCAGCGTTAACGGACAGGGGGTATACGAGCAGTACTTC	CSVNGQGVYEQYF
TRBJ2-3	TRBV24-1	TRBD1	NA	TGTGCCACCAGTGATTATGGGACAGGGGCCACAGATACGCAGTATTTT	CATSDYGTGATDTQYF
TRBJ2-1	TRBV5-1	NA	few	TGCGCCAGCAGCTTGGCCGTTAGCGATCAGAGCTCCTACAATGAGCAGTTCTTC	CASSLAVSDQSSYNEQFF
TRBJ1-1	TRBV6-6	TRBD1	NA	TGTGCCAGCAGTTACACCACAGGGGACAATGAAGCTTTCTTT	CASSYTTGDNEAFF
TRBJ2-7	TRBV9	TRBD2	NA	TGTGCCAGCAGCCGGACTAGCGGGATCATAATGGGAGAGCAGTACTTC	CASSRTSGIIMGEQYF
TRBJ2-2	TRBV5-4	TRBD2	few	TGTGCCAGCAGCTCTAGAGCGGGAGGCGTAGCCACCGGGGAGCTGTTTTTT	CASSSRAGGVATGELFF
TRBJ2-1	TRBV2	NA	NA	TGTGCCAGCAGTGACTACTCATCTGGCTTCTTC	CASSDYSSGFF
TRBJ2-5	TRBV12-3/TRBV12-4	NA	NA	TGTGCCAGCAGTTTGGAACGGTTGGAGACCCAGTACTTC	CASSLERLETQYF
TRBJ2-5	TRBV6-5	NA	few	TGTGCCAGCAGTTACTTACAGACAGAGCAAGAGACCCAGTACTTC	CASSYLQTEQETQYF
TRBJ1-5	TRBV28	TRBD1	few	TGTGCCAGCAGTTCGATCGGACAGGTCCAAGGCAATCAGCCCCAGCATTTT	CASSSIGQVQGNQPQHF
TRBJ2-1	TRBV6-2/TRBV6-3	NA	NA	TGTGCCAGCAGTTACTCCGACAATGAGCAGTTCTTC	CASSYSDNEQFF
TRBJ2-7	TRBV9	NA	NA	TGTGCCAGCAGCCCCCCCGGGCGGTCCTACGAGCAGTACTTC	CASSPPGRSYEQYF
TRBJ2-1	TRBV6-2/TRBV6-3	TRBD1	NA	TGTGCCAGCAGTGGGACAGGGGCCTACAATGAGCAGTTCTTC	CASSGTGAYNEQFF
TRBJ2-6	TRBV4-1	NA	NA	TGCGCCAGCAGCCAGACGGCGGTAGGCTGGTCTGGGGCCAACGTCCTGACTTTC	CASSQTAVGWSGANVLTF
TRBJ2-4	TRBV6-5	NA	NA	TGTGCCAGCAGTTACTCGTCGGGATCAACCAAAAACATTCAGTACTTC	CASSYSSGSTKNIQYF